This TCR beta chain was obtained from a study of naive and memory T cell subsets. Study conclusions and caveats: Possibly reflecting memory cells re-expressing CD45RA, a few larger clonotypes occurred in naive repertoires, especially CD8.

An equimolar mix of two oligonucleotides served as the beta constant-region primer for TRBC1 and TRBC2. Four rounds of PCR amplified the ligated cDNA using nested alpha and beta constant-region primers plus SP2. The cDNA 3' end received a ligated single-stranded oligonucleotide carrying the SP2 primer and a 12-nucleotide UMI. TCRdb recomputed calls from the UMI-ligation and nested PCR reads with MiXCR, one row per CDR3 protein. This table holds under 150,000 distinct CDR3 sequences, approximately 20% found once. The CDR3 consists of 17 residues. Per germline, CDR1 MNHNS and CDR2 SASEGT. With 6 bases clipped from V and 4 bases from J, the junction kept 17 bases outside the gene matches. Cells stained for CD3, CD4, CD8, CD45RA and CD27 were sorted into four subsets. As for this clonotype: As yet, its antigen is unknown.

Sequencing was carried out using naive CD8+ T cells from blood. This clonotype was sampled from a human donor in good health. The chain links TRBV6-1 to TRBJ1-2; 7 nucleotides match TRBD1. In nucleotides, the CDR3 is TGTGCCAGCAGAGACAAAATAACAGGGGCCGCTTCCTATGGCTACACCTTC. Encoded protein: CASRDKITGAASYGYTF.